This is a list of T cell receptor beta chains from one sample in a study of T cell responses to AZD1222 COVID-19 vaccine. The data were produced by immunoSEQ multiplex PCR, yet TCRdb's version contains in-frame clones alone and is incomplete. The sample lists about 180,000 clones, over 90% occurring once. This sample comprised peripheral blood, obtained 28 days after the second AZD1222 dose. The receptors were sampled from an adult who received the AZD1222 COVID-19 vaccine. The CDR3 runs from the conserved cysteine through the conserved F or W. Each record gives: CDR3 DNA, CDR3 protein, CDR3 length, clone size, V gene, J gene, D gene. A D gene is named only where the DNA matches it firmly. Expanded clones are given a class, and other clones once, few, many or no size at all.

TGTGCCAGCAGCTTGGGTGCGGGACGAGGATCACCCCTCCACTTT	CASSLGAGRGSPLHF	15	NA	TRBV5-6	TRBJ1-6	NA
TGCGCCAGCAGTGGGCCTAGCGGGCAAGAGACCCAGTACTTC	CASSGPSGQETQYF	14	NA	TRBV10-2	TRBJ2-5	TRBD2
TGTGCCAGTAGTATGTCGGGACACGCCTACGAGCAGTACTTC	CASSMSGHAYEQYF	14	NA	TRBV19	TRBJ2-7	NA
TGTGCCAGCAGTCTGGACAGGTTCTACACCTTC	CASSLDRFYTF	11	NA	TRBV28	TRBJ1-2	TRBD1
TGTGCCAGCAGCCTAGAGCCTGGTGCCAACGTCCTGACTTTC	CASSLEPGANVLTF	14	NA	TRBV7-7	TRBJ2-6	NA
TGTGCCAGTAGTATAGATCCCAGGTGGCAGGGGGATGATACGCAGTATTTT	CASSIDPRWQGDDTQYF	17	once	TRBV19	TRBJ2-3	TRBD1
TGTGCCAGCAGCCAAGCTGGGGACAGGGCCCGGGCGAGGCAGCCCCAGCATTTT	CASSQAGDRARARQPQHF	18	NA	TRBV14	TRBJ1-5	TRBD1
TGCGCCAGCAGCTTGTCTCGGCCCCGCACAGATACGCAGTATTTT	CASSLSRPRTDTQYF	15	once	TRBV5-1	TRBJ2-3	NA
TGTGCCAGCTCAGAGGGTGTCGGGGACAGACAAGAGACCCAGTACTTC	CASSEGVGDRQETQYF	16	NA	TRBV18	TRBJ2-5	TRBD1
TGTGCCTGGAGTCCTCACTCAGGGGGCGTCAATCAGCCCCAGCATTTT	CAWSPHSGGVNQPQHF	16	once	TRBV30	TRBJ1-5	TRBD1
TGTGCCAGCAGTTACCACGAAGGGGGGGCTGAAGCTTTCTTT	CASSYHEGGAEAFF	14	NA	TRBV6-5	TRBJ1-1	NA
TGTGCCAGCAGTGAGGCGGGATTCCCCTACGAGCAGTACTTC	CASSEAGFPYEQYF	14	once	TRBV25-1	TRBJ2-7	NA
TGTGCCAGCTTGATTGGGGGATTGAACACTGAAGCTTTCTTT	CASLIGGLNTEAFF	14	NA	TRBV2	TRBJ1-1	NA
TGTGCCAGCAGCCAAAGGGGGGTTCCCTCCTATGGCTACACCTTC	CASSQRGVPSYGYTF	15	NA	TRBV3-1/TRBV3-2	TRBJ1-2	NA
TGTGCCAGCAGCCCGAGGGTACTAGGGGCAGATACGCAGTATTTT	CASSPRVLGADTQYF	15	NA	TRBV7-8	TRBJ2-3	NA
TGTGCCAGCAGCCCCGGACAGGTTTATGGCTACACCTTC	CASSPGQVYGYTF	13	NA	TRBV5-6	TRBJ1-2	TRBD1
TGTGCCAGCAACGAGGGGGCAAGCGGGACAGATACGCAGTATTTT	CASNEGASGTDTQYF	15	NA	TRBV7-6	TRBJ2-3	NA
TGTGCCAGCAGTCTCGGACCCCGGGGAGTCTACGAGCAGTACTTC	CASSLGPRGVYEQYF	15	NA	TRBV27	TRBJ2-7	NA
TGTGCCAGCAGCCAAGGGGTCCGTAGCAATCAGCCCCAGCATTTT	CASSQGVRSNQPQHF	15	NA	TRBV4-2	TRBJ1-5	NA
TGTGCCAGCTCACCGGCCAGGAAGGACTACGAGCAGTACTTC	CASSPARKDYEQYF	14	once	TRBV18	TRBJ2-7	NA
TGTGCCAGCGGGACAGGTGTTTACAATGAGCAGTTCTTC	CASGTGVYNEQFF	13	NA	TRBV6-5	TRBJ2-1	TRBD1
TGTGCCAGCAGCCCCCAACAGGGGAACAATCAGCCCCAGCATTTT	CASSPQQGNNQPQHF	15	NA	TRBV7-9	TRBJ1-5	TRBD1
TGTGCCAGCAGCCGAGGGACTCTACAAGAGACCCAGTACTTC	CASSRGTLQETQYF	14	NA	TRBV11-3	TRBJ2-5	NA
TGTGCCAGCTCAACGAGGAACACTGAAGCTTTCTTT	CASSTRNTEAFF	12	NA	TRBV12-3/TRBV12-4	TRBJ1-1	NA
TGTGCCAGCAGTTCCCTCTCATCTGGGGCCAACGTCCTGACTTTC	CASSSLSSGANVLTF	15	NA	TRBV27	TRBJ2-6	NA
TGTGCCAGCAGCTTGGGAGGGATCACCGGGGAGCTGTTTTTT	CASSLGGITGELFF	14	NA	TRBV9	TRBJ2-2	TRBD2
TGCGCCAGCAGCTCCAGGACTAGCGGGGGCACAGATACGCAGTATTTT	CASSSRTSGGTDTQYF	16	NA	TRBV5-1	TRBJ2-3	TRBD2
TGTGCCACCAGCCAAACGCGGGGGCTAACCGGGGAGCTGTTTTTT	CATSQTRGLTGELFF	15	NA	TRBV15	TRBJ2-2	NA
TGTGCCAGCAGTCTCCCGGGGGGCACTGAAGCTTTCTTT	CASSLPGGTEAFF	13	NA	TRBV28	TRBJ1-1	NA
TGTGCCAGCAGTAAATCAGGGTTTTTGTATCATGGCTACACCTTC	CASSKSGFLYHGYTF	15	NA	TRBV27	TRBJ1-2	NA
TGTGCCAGCAGTGCTTTGGCGGGCGAGCAGTACTTC	CASSALAGEQYF	12	NA	TRBV12-3/TRBV12-4	TRBJ2-7	NA
TGTGCCAGCAGCTTGTGGATGGGACAGGGTAGCAACTATGGCTACACCTTC	CASSLWMGQGSNYGYTF	17	NA	TRBV5-5	TRBJ1-2	TRBD1
TGTGCCAGTAGGGATCGTCGGGCCTCCTACAATGAGCAGTTCTTC	CASRDRRASYNEQFF	15	NA	TRBV19	TRBJ2-1	NA
TGTGCCAGTAGTTACCCAGGTTGGGGCACTGAAGCTTTCTTT	CASSYPGWGTEAFF	14	NA	TRBV19	TRBJ1-1	NA
TGTGCCAGCAGCAGTCCGGGACAGGGGTACTACGAGCAGTACTTC	CASSSPGQGYYEQYF	15	NA	TRBV5-4	TRBJ2-7	TRBD1
TGTGCCAGCAGTTCACCGGTCGGGGCGAACACTGAAGCTTTCTTT	CASSSPVGANTEAFF	15	NA	TRBV28	TRBJ1-1	NA
TGTGCCAGCAGTGTCCGGGACAGGGGTTTGAATGAGCAGTTCTTC	CASSVRDRGLNEQFF	15	NA	TRBV6-4	TRBJ2-1	TRBD1
TGTGCCTGGGCGACAGGGATCGGGACTAGGGGCTACGAGCAGTACTTC	CAWATGIGTRGYEQYF	16	NA	TRBV30	TRBJ2-7	NA
TGCAGTGCTAGTGGGGCGAACACTGAAGCTTTCTTT	CSASGANTEAFF	12	NA	TRBV20-1	TRBJ1-1	NA
TGTGCCAGCAGCCAAGCGAGTCAGGATCCCGAGCAGTACTTC	CASSQASQDPEQYF	14	NA	TRBV3-1/TRBV3-2	TRBJ2-7	NA
TGTGCCAGTAAACGTAGCAATCAGCCCCAGCATTTT	CASKRSNQPQHF	12	NA	TRBV19	TRBJ1-5	NA
TGTGCCAGCAGCCCCCGGTTGTCACCCCTCCACTTT	CASSPRLSPLHF	12	NA	TRBV13	TRBJ1-6	NA
TGTGCCAGCAGCTTCCTACAGGGAGGCGAGCAGTACTTC	CASSFLQGGEQYF	13	NA	TRBV5-5	TRBJ2-7	NA
TGTGCCAGCAGCTTAGGGGGGTATCGGGGGCCGAGCTCCTACGAGCAGTACTTC	CASSLGGYRGPSSYEQYF	18	NA	TRBV7-8	TRBJ2-7	NA
TGTGCCAGCAGCGTAGCTCGGGGCTTTGGAAACACCATATATTTT	CASSVARGFGNTIYF	15	NA	TRBV9	TRBJ1-3	NA
TGCGCCAGCAGCCAGCGGGACAGGGGGTGGGAGACCCAGTACTTC	CASSQRDRGWETQYF	15	NA	TRBV4-1	TRBJ2-5	TRBD1
TGCGCCAGCAGTTTAAGGGGGCGAAGCGTCAATCAGCCCCAGCATTTT	CASSLRGRSVNQPQHF	16	NA	TRBV10-1	TRBJ1-5	TRBD1
TGTGCCAGCAGCAAAGCTAAGGGCGGCGAGCAGTACTTC	CASSKAKGGEQYF	13	NA	TRBV21-1	TRBJ2-7	NA
TGCGCCAGCAGCTTGGAACTAGCTTCTAGCACAGATACGCAGTATTTT	CASSLELASSTDTQYF	16	NA	TRBV5-1	TRBJ2-3	NA
TGTGCCAGCAGTGAAACGAGGACCTATGGCTACACCTTC	CASSETRTYGYTF	13	once	TRBV6-1	TRBJ1-2	NA
TGTGCCAGTAGTAAGTTACCGGGACAATCGAACACTGAAGCTTTCTTT	CASSKLPGQSNTEAFF	16	NA	TRBV19	TRBJ1-1	NA
TGCAGCGTAATGGGACAGGGCAATCAGCCCCAGCATTTT	CSVMGQGNQPQHF	13	NA	TRBV29-1	TRBJ1-5	TRBD1
TGTGCCAGCAGCTTAGTCGGGGATGGCTACACCTTC	CASSLVGDGYTF	12	NA	TRBV11-1	TRBJ1-2	NA